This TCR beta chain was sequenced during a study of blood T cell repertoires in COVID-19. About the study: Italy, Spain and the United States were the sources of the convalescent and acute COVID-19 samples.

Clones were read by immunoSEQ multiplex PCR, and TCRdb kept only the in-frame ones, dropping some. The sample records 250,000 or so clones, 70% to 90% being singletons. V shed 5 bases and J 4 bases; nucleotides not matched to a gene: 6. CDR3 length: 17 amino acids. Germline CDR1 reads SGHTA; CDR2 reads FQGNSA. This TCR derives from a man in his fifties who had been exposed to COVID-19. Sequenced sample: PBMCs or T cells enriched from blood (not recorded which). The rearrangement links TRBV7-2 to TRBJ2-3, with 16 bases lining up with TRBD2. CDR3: CASSPPGLAGGADTQYF. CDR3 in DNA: TGTGCCAGCAGCCCTCCGGGACTAGCGGGGGGGGCAGATACGCAGTATTTT.